The T cell receptor (beta chain) under discussion was sequenced for a study of blood T cell repertoires in COVID-19. For the study at large: Researchers got acute and convalescent COVID-19 samples from the United States, Italy and Spain. The cDNA or gDNA used as material had been derived from T cells, B-cell-depleted T cells, or PBMCs.

The table came from immunoSEQ multiplex PCR; TCRdb's copy has only in-frame clones and leaves some out. The sample consists of over 250,000 clones, 83% of them appearing once. V shed 0 bases and J shed 4 bases, with 13 bases lying between them. The CDR3 is 15 residues long. Germline V lookup: CDR1 SGDLS, CDR2 YYNGEE. Sequenced: peripheral blood. The chain combines TRBV9 with TRBJ1-2; maybe TRBD1 (5 bases). This sequence was found in a woman aged 45 to 65 who had recovered from COVID-19. CDR3 nucleotide sequence: TGTGCCAGCAGCGTAGCCCCAGGGCTGAGCTATGGCTACACCTTC. Translated: CASSVAPGLSYGYTF.